Listed below are T cell receptor beta chains from one sample, sequenced in a study of human T cells and chemical hapten exposure. TCRdb itself ran the RACE reads through MiXCR, one entry per CDR3 protein. The table includes around 60,000 distinct CDR3 sequences, approximately 6.7% detected once. This material consisted of whole blood, taken in connection with sensitization to the hapten diphenylcyclopropenone (DPC). These receptors all stem from a woman in her 30s with alopecia areata. Some clones in this sample may be carry-over from other donors' samples. Both conserved end residues are part of each CDR3.

j_call | v_call | cdr3_aa
TRBJ1-1 | TRBV6-5 | CASSYSANQQGRFAAFF
TRBJ1-5 | TRBV19 | CASSTWGRVNQPQHF
TRBJ2-1 | TRBV20-1 | CSAGTSGSNEQFF
TRBJ2-7 | TRBV4-2 | CASSQGEPGAYEQYF
TRBJ2-3 | TRBV4-2 | CASSQEGVAGVDTQYF
TRBJ2-5 | TRBV5-1 | CASSVAGGGETQYF
TRBJ2-6 | TRBV12-3/TRBV12-4 | CASSFPYSGANVLTF
TRBJ2-7 | TRBV19 | CASSIDGGSSYEQYF
TRBJ2-4 | TRBV12-3/TRBV12-4 | CASSFSPSSRPKKGALAKNIQYF
TRBJ2-3 | TRBV5-1 | CASSFSGGSADTQYF
TRBJ2-7 | TRBV20-1 | CSARVPPGGPTYEQYF
TRBJ1-1 | TRBV12-3/TRBV12-4 | CASLLSNLNTEAFF
TRBJ1-2 | TRBV6-4 | CASSDYPDRGNYGYTF
TRBJ2-7 | TRBV5-6 | CASSLVAPGYEQYF
TRBJ1-5 | TRBV6-1 | CASSEGDKNNQPQHF
TRBJ1-1 | TRBV5-1 | CASSFTGTGRTEAFF
TRBJ2-5 | TRBV18 | CASSPGGSETQYF
TRBJ1-5 | TRBV7-9 | CASSLGVEPQHF
TRBJ1-2 | TRBV5-1 | CASSTTYNYGYTF
TRBJ1-2 | TRBV5-1 | CASSSTTVYGYTF
TRBJ1-2 | TRBV5-1 | CASSLGGFGYTF
TRBJ2-7 | TRBV7-2 | CASSAGTGGVNEQYF
TRBJ2-3 | TRBV20-1 | CSARDPLATDTQYF
TRBJ1-1 | TRBV5-1 | CASSQQTNTEAFF
TRBJ1-2 | TRBV7-8 | CASSLVGQPQYGYTF
TRBJ1-2 | TRBV5-1 | CASSLAYGQPYGYTF
TRBJ2-3 | TRBV27 | CASSLGGFTDTQYF
TRBJ2-1 | TRBV7-8 | CASTLLKGGRYNEQFF
TRBJ2-7 | TRBV5-6 | CASSRDRRHEQYF
TRBJ2-7 | TRBV12-3/TRBV12-4 | CASSPLPSSEQYF
TRBJ1-5 | TRBV2 | CASGRAHNQPQHF
TRBJ2-7 | TRBV20-1 | CSAPDREYEQYF
TRBJ2-3 | TRBV20-1 | CSARAQGGATTDTQYF
TRBJ1-1 | TRBV5-4 | CASSLRGAIEAFF
TRBJ1-1 | TRBV20-1 | CSARVAANTEAFF
TRBJ2-3 | TRBV11-2 | CASSFIGADTQYF
TRBJ2-1 | TRBV24-1 | CATSDLTGQRFF
TRBJ1-1 | TRBV5-1 | CASSLQGMVDSEAFF
TRBJ2-1 | TRBV5-6 | CASRLRRTYNEQFF
TRBJ1-6 | TRBV12-3/TRBV12-4 | CASSLAGSGSPLHF
TRBJ2-1 | TRBV7-9 | CASSQSSYNEQFF
TRBJ2-5 | TRBV30 | CAWGGGGGGETQYF